The present T cell receptor (beta chain) was sequenced within a study of immune cell composition in non-small cell lung cancer. Some clones are missing from TCRdb's copy, which holds only in-frame ones; the method was immunoSEQ multiplex PCR. This repertoire shows a few thousand clones, 65% to 80% found once; its top ten account for 4% to 4.5%. The germline V gene encodes CDR1 KGHSH and CDR2 LQKENI. The V and J ends lost 3 bases and 4 bases, in that order; junction bases with no gene match: 8. The CDR3 is made up of 15 amino acids. The material sequenced was lung tumor tissue. The receptor's source is a human donor with non-small cell lung cancer. The chain combines TRBV18 with TRBJ1-2; TRBD1 agrees at 7 bases. The CDR3: CASSPSGTASYGYTF. DNA for the CDR3: TGTGCCAGCTCACCTTCCGGGACAGCGAGCTATGGCTACACCTTC.